Listed below are T cell receptor beta chains from one sample, sequenced in a study of T cell repertoires in cytomegalovirus infection. A single record per CDR3 protein comes from TCRdb applying MiXCR to the reads. The sample lists around 630,000 distinct CDR3 sequences; around 24% were seen once. Sequencing was done on a sample of CD8+ T cells from PBMCs. The receptors stem from a human donor in good health (CMV status not recorded). Some clones in this sample may be carry-over from other donors' samples. Each CDR3 is given with its conserved first and last residue. A D gene is named only where the DNA matches it firmly. A row's size may be missing; if present it is once, few, many or a size class.

J gene: TRBJ2-2
V gene: TRBV10-3
clone size: NA
D gene: TRBD1
CDR3 protein: CAIRQGATGEPFF
CDR3 DNA: TGTGCCATCAGACAGGGGGCAACCGGGGAGCCGTTTTTT

J gene: TRBJ1-2
V gene: TRBV29-1
clone size: NA
D gene: NA
CDR3 protein: CSANPLLIANYGYTF
CDR3 DNA: TGCAGCGCCAACCCTCTCCTTATAGCTAACTATGGCTACACCTTC

J gene: TRBJ2-3
V gene: TRBV14
clone size: NA
D gene: NA
CDR3 protein: CASSHGTMQYF
CDR3 DNA: TGTGCCAGCAGCCACGGGACGATGCAGTATTTT

J gene: TRBJ2-1
V gene: TRBV28
clone size: NA
D gene: NA
CDR3 protein: CASSSDIGSYNEQFF
CDR3 DNA: TGTGCCAGCAGTTCGGACATTGGCTCCTACAATGAGCAGTTCTTC

J gene: TRBJ1-1
V gene: TRBV7-3
clone size: NA
D gene: TRBD1
CDR3 protein: CASSPYGTGEAFF
CDR3 DNA: TGTGCCAGCAGTCCTTACGGGACAGGTGAAGCTTTCTTT

J gene: TRBJ2-1
V gene: TRBV2
clone size: few
D gene: TRBD2
CDR3 protein: CAVIGLAQFF
CDR3 DNA: TGTGCCGTCATCGGACTAGCGCAGTTCTTC

J gene: TRBJ2-2
V gene: TRBV6-8
clone size: once
D gene: NA
CDR3 protein: CASSPEGAGELFF
CDR3 DNA: TGTGCCAGCAGCCCGGAAGGGGCCGGGGAGCTGTTTTTT

J gene: TRBJ2-2
V gene: TRBV2
clone size: few
D gene: NA
CDR3 protein: CASSEKSVDSLYQNTGELFF
CDR3 DNA: TGTGCCAGCAGTGAAAAAAGTGTGGACAGCCTGTACCAGAACACCGGGGAGCTGTTTTTT

J gene: TRBJ1-2
V gene: TRBV20-1
clone size: few
D gene: NA
CDR3 protein: CSARDTRVPGYTF
CDR3 DNA: TGCAGTGCTAGAGATACCAGGGTCCCTGGCTACACCTTC

J gene: TRBJ2-5
V gene: TRBV7-8
clone size: few
D gene: NA
CDR3 protein: CASSEYEGDETQYF
CDR3 DNA: TGTGCCAGCAGCGAGTATGAGGGTGACGAGACCCAGTACTTC